This T cell receptor (beta chain) appears in the sequencing data of a study of blood T cell repertoires in COVID-19. About the research overall: T cells, B-cell-depleted T cells, or PBMCs provided the cDNA or gDNA that served as material.

The CDR3 contains 15 residues. Germline V CDR1 and CDR2: SGHAT, FQNNGV. V shed 5 bases, J shed 2 bases, and the junction held 5 bases outside the gene matches. As originally analysed: Quantification of nucleated cells was approximated via reference gene primer amplification. Method: immunoSEQ multiplex PCR; TCRdb's copy keeps in-frame clones and lacks some. Clone size and V and J calls were adopted from that table, with D and trimming inferred from the DNA. Among some 240,000 clones listed, about 90% were seen once. This chain links TRBV11-2 with TRBJ2-1; 8 nucleotides agree with TRBD1. The TCR sequence derives from a man in his 60s who had recovered from COVID-19. Source material: peripheral blood. Here the CDR3 DNA reads TGTGCCAGCAGCCGCAGACAGGGGACCTACAATGAGCAGTTCTTC. This gives the protein CASSRRQGTYNEQFF.